This T cell receptor (beta chain) was captured by sequencing in a study of T-cell reconstitution after alpha-beta-depleted transplantation in children. Library preparation (for TCRbeta) was performed with unique molecular identifiers. TCRdb recomputed calls from the PCR reads with MiXCR, one row per CDR3 protein. The sample shows around 960,000 distinct CDR3 sequences, about 26% of them seen only once. The V and J ends lost 5 bases and 4 bases respectively, with 16 bases between them. The CDR3 contains 15 residues. CDR1 is SGHAT and CDR2 is FQNNGV in the germline V gene. This specimen was PBMCs, mostly from graft donor cells, taken 360 days after TCRalphabeta/CD19-depleted stem cell transplant. The rearrangement links TRBV11-2 to TRBJ2-3; weak D call: TRBD1 (6 bases). The TCR was taken from a boy younger than two who had a stem cell transplant for SCID, so the T cells may come from the graft donor. The CDR3 nucleotides are TGTGCCAGCAGCATAAGGGGCTCAGGGGCAGATACGCAGTATTTT. Amino acid sequence: CASSIRGSGADTQYF.